A single sample is the source of the 8 T cell receptor beta chains below, sequenced in a study of shared clonotypes between healthy human individuals. The protocol was immunoSEQ multiplex PCR, while the TCRdb copy is restricted to in-frame clones and leaves out a portion. The sample carries around 440,000 clones, more than 70% recorded once. Sequenced input: PBMCs. The origin of the receptors is a woman aged 40 to 55 in good health. Some clones in this sample may be carry-over from other donors' samples.

This rearrangement joins TRBV28 to TRBJ2-7; 14 bases are shared with TRBD2. The CDR3 spans 19 residues. From germline, CDR1 is MDHEN and CDR2 SYDVKM. V trimming: 4 bases; J trimming: 0 bases; junction bases outside the gene matches: 11. CDR3 sequence reads: CASSYYLSGTSGSSYEQYF. For the CDR3, the DNA is TGTGCCAGCAGTTACTACCTCTCCGGGACTAGCGGGAGCTCCTACGAGCAGTACTTC. The whole variable domain, filled in from reference TRBV28 and TRBJ2-7, reads DVKVTQSSRYLVKRTGEKVFLECVQDMDHENMFWYRQDPGLGLRLIYFSYDVKMKEKGDIPEGYSVSREKKERFSLILESASTNQTSMYLCASSYYLSGTSGSSYEQYFGPGTRLTVT.

The chain employs TRBV7-2 and TRBJ2-5; 7 nucleotides match TRBD1. The CDR3 runs to 16 residues. The germline V gene has CDR1 SGHTA and CDR2 FQGNSA. The junction had 11 bases not matched to a gene; V was cut back by 2 bases and J by 5 bases. The CDR3 bases are TGTGCCAGCAGCTTAAGTGTCGGGGACAGTACGGAGACCCAGTACTTC. Translating it yields CASSLSVGDSTETQYF.

There are a few counts of this clone. This chain links TRBV6-4 with TRBJ2-1; 10 bases line up with TRBD2. V lost 6 bases, J lost 3 bases, and 8 bases stayed unmatched. The CDR3 has 16 amino acids. CDR1 is MRHNA, CDR2 SNTAGT, per germline. CDR3 loop: CASSPALAGDYNEQFF. CDR3 coding DNA: TGTGCCAGCAGCCCTGCGCTAGCGGGAGACTACAATGAGCAGTTCTTC.

This clone appeared once. This chain connects TRBV7-1 to TRBJ2-6; D remains ambiguous. TRBV7-1 is flagged as an ORF with uncertain function. V gave up 4 bases and J gave up 0 bases, with 7 bases separating them. The CDR3 has 15 residues. The CDR3 reads CASSWADSGANVLTF. As DNA, the CDR3 is TGTGCCAGCAGCTGGGCCGACTCTGGGGCCAACGTCCTGACTTTC.

This sequence joins TRBV28 and TRBJ2-4; D is ambiguous. The CDR3 contains 15 residues. Between the trimmed V and J ends, which lost 4 bases and 4 bases, there was a span of 14 bases. Germline V gives CDR1 MDHEN, CDR2 SYDVKM. In DNA, the CDR3 is TGTGCCAGCAGTTCAGAACGACGTACTAAAAACATTCAGTACTTC. Amino acid sequence: CASSSERRTKNIQYF.

This clone showed up just a few times. The chain carries TRBV28 and TRBJ2-1, with 12 bases matching TRBD2. V was clipped by 4 bases and J by 8 bases; unmatched bases: 9. Germline CDR1 MDHEN, CDR2 SYDVKM. This CDR3 contains 16 residues. The CDR3 spells CASSSPGTSGRDEQFF. The CDR3, as DNA: TGTGCCAGCAGTTCCCCCGGGACTAGCGGGCGCGATGAGCAGTTCTTC. The whole variable domain, remainder taken from reference TRBV28 and TRBJ2-1, is DVKVTQSSRYLVKRTGEKVFLECVQDMDHENMFWYRQDPGLGLRLIYFSYDVKMKEKGDIPEGYSVSREKKERFSLILESASTNQTSMYLCASSSPGTSGRDEQFFGPGTRLTVL.

V usage is TRBV6-5 and J usage is TRBJ2-3; unclear D gene. The CDR3 runs 13 residues. Trimming stripped 0 bases from V and 5 bases from J, with 6 bases between. CDR1 is MNHEY and CDR2 is SVGAGI in the germline V gene. The CDR3 coding sequence is TGTGCCAGCAGTTACTCGAGTCGAGATACGCAGTATTTT. Translating it yields CASSYSSRDTQYF.

The CDR3 DNA is TGTGCCAGCAGTTTGACACGGAACTATGGCTACACCTTC. Encoded protein: CASSLTRNYGYTF. The chain links TRBV28 to TRBJ1-2, with D unclear. CDR3 length: 13 amino acids. Germline loops: CDR1 MDHEN, CDR2 SYDVKM. Trimming left V 3 bases short and J 2 bases short, with 7 bases between.